This TCR beta chain was retrieved from a study of response to subunit inactivated influenza vaccine. This clonotype was observed many times. Its antigen is undetermined. Germline lookup yields CDR1 SGHRS and CDR2 YFSETQ. The CDR3 spans 13 residues. V dropped 0 bases and J dropped 3 bases, with 6 bases sitting between them. Via MiXCR, TCRdb re-called the RT-PCR reads, giving one row per CDR3 protein. The sample has roughly 500,000 distinct CDR3 sequences, over 25% seen once. Study findings and constraints: Authors suggested that a seasonal influenza vaccination recruits few new T cells each time.

The TCR was taken from a man in his fifties or sixties who received an inactivated influenza vaccine. The chain combines TRBV5-1 with TRBJ1-1, with D maybe TRBD1 (6 bases). Sequencing was performed on CD4+ T cells sorted from PBMCs, taken 4 to 6 days after vaccination. The CDR3 DNA reads as TGCGCCAGCAGCTTGGACAGGGACACTGAAGCTTTCTTT. Protein sequence: CASSLDRDTEAFF.